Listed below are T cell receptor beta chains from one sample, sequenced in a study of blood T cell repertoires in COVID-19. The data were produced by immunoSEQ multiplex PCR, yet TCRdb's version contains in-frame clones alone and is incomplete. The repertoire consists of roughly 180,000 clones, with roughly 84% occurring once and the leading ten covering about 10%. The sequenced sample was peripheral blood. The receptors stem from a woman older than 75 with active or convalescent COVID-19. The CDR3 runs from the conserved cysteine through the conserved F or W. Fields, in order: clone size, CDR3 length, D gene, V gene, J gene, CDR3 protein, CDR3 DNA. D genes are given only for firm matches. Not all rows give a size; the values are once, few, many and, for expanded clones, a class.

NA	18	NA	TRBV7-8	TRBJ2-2	CASGLPIIKLVGAGELFF	TGTGCCAGCGGACTACCCATCATCAAATTGGTCGGAGCGGGGGAGCTGTTTTTT
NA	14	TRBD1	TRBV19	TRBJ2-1	CASSYSPGQPEQFF	TGTGCCAGTAGTTATTCGCCGGGACAGCCTGAGCAGTTCTTC
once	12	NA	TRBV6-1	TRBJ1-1	CASSEVWSVAFF	TGTGCCAGCAGTGAAGTATGGTCGGTAGCTTTCTTT
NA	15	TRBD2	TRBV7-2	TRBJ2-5	CASSPRRTSGGDLYF	TGTGCCAGCAGCCCAAGACGGACTAGCGGGGGAGACCTATACTTC
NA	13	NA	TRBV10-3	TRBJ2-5	CAIQQGSGETQYF	TGTGCCATACAACAGGGTTCGGGAGAGACCCAGTACTTC
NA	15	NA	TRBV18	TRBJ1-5	CASSPQGLSNQPQHF	TGTGCCAGCTCACCACAGGGACTGTCCAATCAGCCCCAGCATTTT
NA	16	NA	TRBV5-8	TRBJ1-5	CASSTRGAGSNQPQHF	TGTGCCAGCAGCACCCGGGGGGCCGGGAGCAATCAGCCCCAGCATTTT
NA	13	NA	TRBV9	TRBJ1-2	CASSAGQTYGYTF	TGTGCCAGCAGCGCTGGGCAGACCTATGGCTACACCTTC
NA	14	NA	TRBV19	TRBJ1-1	CASRDYIKNTEAFF	TGTGCCAGTCGGGATTATATAAAAAACACTGAAGCTTTCTTT
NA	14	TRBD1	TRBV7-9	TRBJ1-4	CASSSQGVEEKLFF	TGTGCCAGCAGCTCGCAGGGGGTGGAAGAAAAACTGTTTTTT
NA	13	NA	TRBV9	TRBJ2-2	CASSVVGAGELFF	TGTGCCAGCAGCGTAGTCGGGGCCGGGGAGCTGTTTTTT
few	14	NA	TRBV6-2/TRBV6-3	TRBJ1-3	CASSYSASGNTIYF	TGTGCCAGCAGTTACTCGGCAAGTGGAAACACCATATATTTT
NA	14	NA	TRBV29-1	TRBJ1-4	CSASRGATNEKLFF	TGCAGCGCAAGTCGGGGGGCAACTAATGAAAAACTGTTTTTT
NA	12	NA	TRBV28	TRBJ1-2	CASSFRDYGYTF	TGTGCCAGCAGTTTTCGAGATTATGGCTACACCTTC
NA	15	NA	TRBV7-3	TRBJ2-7	CASSFGRTGTYEQYF	TGTGCCAGCAGCTTTGGTCGGACTGGAACCTACGAGCAGTACTTC
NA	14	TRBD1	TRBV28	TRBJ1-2	CASSLTGGDYGYTF	TGTGCCAGCAGTTTGACAGGGGGCGACTATGGCTACACCTTC
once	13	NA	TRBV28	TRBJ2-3	CATGGSRRDTQYF	TGTGCCACCGGAGGGTCCCGGAGGGATACGCAGTATTTT
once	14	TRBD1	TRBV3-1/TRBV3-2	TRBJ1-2	CASSLLTGDYGYTF	TGTGCCAGCAGCCTCTTAACAGGGGACTATGGCTACACCTTC
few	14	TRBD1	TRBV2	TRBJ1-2	CASSVRGRGRGYTF	TGTGCCAGCAGCGTCCGGGGCAGGGGGCGTGGCTACACCTTC
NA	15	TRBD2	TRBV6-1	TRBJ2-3	CASSDTSGNTDTQYF	TGTGCCAGCAGTGACACTAGCGGGAACACAGATACGCAGTATTTT
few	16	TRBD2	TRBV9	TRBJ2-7	CASSDISGSGVDEQYF	TGTGCCAGCAGCGATATTAGCGGGAGTGGGGTGGACGAGCAGTACTTC
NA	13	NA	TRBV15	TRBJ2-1	CATSRGVGDEQFF	TGTGCCACCAGCAGAGGGGTTGGAGATGAGCAGTTCTTC
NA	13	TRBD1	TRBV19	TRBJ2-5	CASNRGPGETQYF	TGTGCCAGTAACAGGGGGCCCGGGGAGACCCAGTACTTC
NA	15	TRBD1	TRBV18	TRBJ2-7	CASSATGTETYEQYF	TGTGCCAGCTCAGCAACCGGGACAGAAACCTACGAGCAGTACTTC
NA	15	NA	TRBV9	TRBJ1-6	CASSVSGTTNSPLHF	TGTGCCAGCAGCGTTTCCGGGACAACTAATTCACCCCTCCACTTT
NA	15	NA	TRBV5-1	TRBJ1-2	CASSLVTPANYGYTF	TGCGCCAGCAGCTTGGTTACACCTGCTAACTATGGCTACACCTTC
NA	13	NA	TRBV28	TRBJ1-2	CASSSSDSYGYTF	TGTGCCAGCAGTTCCTCCGACAGCTATGGCTACACCTTC
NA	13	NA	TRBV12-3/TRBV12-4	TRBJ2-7	CASNPGDTYEQYF	TGTGCCAGCAACCCGGGGGATACCTACGAGCAGTACTTC
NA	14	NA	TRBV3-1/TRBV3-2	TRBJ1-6	CASSQVTGNSPLHF	TGTGCCAGCAGCCAAGTGACTGGGAATTCACCCCTCCACTTT
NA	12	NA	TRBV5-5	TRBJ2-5	CASSLATETQYF	TGTGCCAGCAGCTTGGCAACTGAGACCCAGTACTTC
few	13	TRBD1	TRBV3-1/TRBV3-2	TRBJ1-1	CASSTRGLGEAFF	TGTGCCAGCAGCACCAGGGGGCTTGGTGAAGCTTTCTTT